A single TCR beta chain is shown here with its context. Its cognate antigen is unknown. The treatment here: oral pan-JAK inhibitor, 5-10 mg twice daily. It was from alopecia areata patients that lesional scalp punch biopsies and peripheral blood were collected. These data are taken from a study of CD8+ T cells in alopecia areata. Study-wide context: Tofacitinib treatment spanned 6 to 18 months, with 6 months off drug afterward. Study findings and constraints: During tofacitinib treatment, many expanded lesional clones remained in scalp and blood. Scalp samples also yield sequences from resident alphabeta T cells of normal skin.

The length of the CDR3 is 12 residues. CDR1 is GTSNPN and CDR2 is SVGIG in the germline V gene (reference sequence). Trimming pared 3 bases from V and 9 bases from J, leaving 9 bases between. Investigators isolated RNA and reverse transcribed it into cDNA to act as the sequencing template. Generated by immunoSEQ multiplex PCR, the TCRdb table keeps only in-frame clones and is missing some. The sample records about 260,000 clones, about 60% being singletons. The chain links TRBV30 to TRBJ1-6, with D unresolved. This TCR was recovered from a human donor with alopecia areata. The sequences come from CD4+ T cells sorted from blood, collected at week 52, from a patient treated with tofacitinib. In DNA form, the CDR3 reads TGTGCCTGGAGAGGGTGGGGTTCACCCCTCCACTTT. This sequence encodes CAWRGWGSPLHF.